The 23 T cell receptor beta chains listed next were all sequenced from one sample in a study of T-cell memory formation after mild COVID-19 (dated by TCRdb to 2020 to 2022). Libraries were built with 5' RACE. The sequencing machine was an Illumina NovaSeq 6000. The raw public reads went through TCRdb reprocessing: fastp at Q25, MiXCR clone calling, in-frame beta chains kept. Rows merge per CDR3 protein into single entries with the most common DNA and genes. For this sample the table gives roughly 400,000 distinct CDR3 sequences, of which roughly 17% were detected only once. The ten largest clonotypes hold roughly 21% of the sample. The sample consisted of PBMCs or a T cell subset sorted from them (not recorded which). These receptors all come from a young man who had mild COVID-19 (a few samples of this study predate the infection). The sample titles of this study are shuffled in the database, so cell type and time point are left out; the donor was told from shared clones.

The chain employs TRBV20-1 and TRBJ1-1; D call uncertain. Germline-derived CDR1 and CDR2 are DFQATT and SNEGSKA (reference sequence). CDR3 length equals 13 residues. This chain's CDR3 is CRAARGFDTEAFF. The CDR3 nucleotides read TGCAGGGCGGCACGGGGTTTCGACACTGAAGCTTTCTTT.

This clonotype was observed a few times. This chain connects TRBV4-3 to TRBJ1-4, with D unclear. V was cut by 4 bases and J by 7 bases, with 13 bases left in between. There are 14 residues in the CDR3. CDR1 and CDR2 (germline): LGHNA, YSLEER. As DNA, the CDR3 is TGCGCCAGCAGCCGTAAAGGAGGTGGTGAAAAACTGTTTTTT. Translating it yields CASSRKGGGEKLFF.

In its sample, this clonotype was seen a few times. The chain joins TRBV29-1 to TRBJ1-1, with no clear D. Trimming cost V 5 bases and J 1 base, with 11 bases left between them. CDR1 is SQVTM, CDR2 ANQGSEA, per germline. The CDR3 is 13 residues long. The chain's CDR3 is CSVWVPENTEAFF. For the CDR3, the DNA is TGCAGCGTTTGGGTCCCAGAGAACACTGAAGCTTTCTTT.

The chain recombines TRBV5-1 with TRBJ2-3, with D possibly being TRBD1 (6 bases). Trimming took 4 bases from V and 5 from J, leaving 17 bases between them. The CDR3 loop spans 15 amino acids. Germline V gene lookup returns CDR1 SGHRS and CDR2 YFSETQ. CDR3 residues: CASSQSQGLRDTQYF. The CDR3 nucleotides are TGCGCCAGCAGCCAGTCCCAGGGGTTACGAGATACGCAGTATTTT.

The chain has TRBV20-1 and TRBJ1-2; 8 bases agree with TRBD1. This CDR3 is built from 13 residues. The J segment lost 8 bases and the V segment lost 5 bases, leaving 10 bases of the junction unmatched. Germline V lookup: CDR1 DFQATT, CDR2 SNEGSKA (reference sequence). The CDR3 DNA reads as TGCAGTGCTCCGACAGGGGACTTCTGGGGCTACACCTTC. Encoded protein: CSAPTGDFWGYTF.

The chain is built from TRBV20-1 and TRBJ2-5; 7 bases line up with TRBD2. The V and J ends lost 1 base and 3 bases, in that order; junction bases with no gene match: 2. The CDR3 runs 13 residues. From germline, CDR1 is DFQATT and CDR2 SNEGSKA (reference sequence). This CDR3 is CSARALAEETQYF. In DNA form, the CDR3 reads TGCAGTGCTAGAGCCCTAGCGGAAGAGACCCAGTACTTC.

In this sample, this clonotype turned up a few times. This chain joins TRBV7-8 and TRBJ2-3; a weak D match, TRBD2 (7 bases). The germline gives CDR1 SGHVS, CDR2 FQNEAQ. V lost 3 bases and J 7 bases, leaving 11 bases between the germline ends. This CDR3 has 13 amino acids. The CDR3 sequence: CASSFGGRNTQYF. The CDR3 DNA follows: TGTGCCAGCAGCTTCGGGGGGCGAAATACGCAGTATTTT.

V gene TRBV9 combines with J gene TRBJ2-3, with TRBD2 matching 7 bases. The junction had 2 bases not matched to a gene; V was cut back by 2 bases and J by 2 bases. The CDR3 covers 14 residues. Per germline, CDR1 SGDLS and CDR2 YYNGEE. In DNA, the CDR3 is TGTGCCAGCAGCGTTGGGACTAACACAGATACGCAGTATTTT. It translates to CASSVGTNTDTQYF.

J is TRBJ2-2 and V is TRBV5-4; D gene unclear. Germline V lookup: CDR1 SGHNT, CDR2 YYREEE (reference sequence). This CDR3 is built from 15 residues. V lost 0 bases and J lost 2, with 8 bases in between. This chain's CDR3 is CASSLGVGNTGELFF. CDR3 nucleotides: TGTGCCAGCAGCTTGGGGGTGGGTAACACCGGGGAGCTGTTTTTT. Filled out from reference TRBV5-4 and TRBJ2-2, the complete variable domain reads ETGVTQSPTHLIKTRGQQVTLRCSSQSGHNTVSWYQQALGQGPQFIFQYYREEENGRGNFPPRFSGLQFPNYSSELNVNALELDDSALYLCASSLGVGNTGELFFGEGSRLTVL.

V and J are TRBV4-3 and TRBJ1-5, with no clear D. Germline V lookup: CDR1 LGHNA, CDR2 YSLEER. With 2 bases removed from V and 6 bases from J, the gap between germline ends came to 8 bases. This CDR3 has 13 amino acids. The CDR3 nucleotides are TGCGCCAGCAGCCAATTTGCCGGTCAGCCCCAGCATTTT. Amino acids: CASSQFAGQPQHF.

The chain carries TRBV7-2 and TRBJ1-3; no clear D gene. Trimming took off 4 bases at V and 0 bases at J, with 13 bases between the two ends. The CDR3 is made up of 16 amino acids. The V gene's germline CDR1 is SGHTA and CDR2 FQGNSA. CDR3 in DNA: TGTGCCAGCAGCTCCCGGACGGTCTTCTCTGGAAACACCATATATTTT. Protein sequence: CASSSRTVFSGNTIYF.

The rearrangement links TRBV4-3 to TRBJ1-6; D may be TRBD1 (6 bases). CDR1 and CDR2 from the germline V gene are LGHNA and YSLEER. The CDR3 spans 16 residues. The V and J ends lost 1 base and 5 bases respectively, with 12 bases between them. CDR3 in amino acids: CASSQAVQGNNSPLHF. CDR3 bases: TGCGCCAGCAGCCAAGCGGTACAGGGCAATAATTCACCCCTCCACTTT.

V gene TRBV4-2 combines with J gene TRBJ1-5; TRBD1 might be the D (5 bases). This CDR3 contains 14 residues. V was cut by 2 bases and J by 4 bases, with 9 bases left in between. CDR1 and CDR2 (germline): LGHNA, YNFKEQ. In DNA form, the CDR3 reads TGTGCCAGCAGCCAAAAGGACAAAAATCAGCCCCAGCATTTT. Its protein product is CASSQKDKNQPQHF.

This clonotype was observed a single time. V usage is TRBV5-4 and J usage is TRBJ2-5, with 9 bases that match TRBD1. There are 15 residues in the CDR3. J lost 6 bases, V lost 4 bases, and 10 bases had no gene match. From germline, CDR1 is SGHNT and CDR2 YYREEE (reference sequence). The DNA of the CDR3 is TGTGCCAGCAGCCGGGGCGGGACAGGGATGCAGACCCAGTACTTC. This encodes CASSRGGTGMQTQYF.

This clonotype was seen a handful of times. The chain recombines TRBV6-2 or TRBV6-3 with TRBJ2-7, with D perhaps being TRBD1 or TRBD2 (5 bases each). V was shortened by 6 bases and J by 2 bases, with 8 bases between the two germline ends. This CDR3 is built from 12 residues. Germline assignment: CDR1 MNHEY and CDR2 SVGEGT. The CDR3 DNA reads as TGTGCCAGCAGCTGGGACGCCTACGAGCAGTACTTC. Translating it yields CASSWDAYEQYF.

This clonotype was found many times. This sequence joins TRBV6-5 and TRBJ1-2, with D perhaps matching TRBD1 (6 bases). Germline V CDR1 and CDR2: MNHEY, SVGAGI. This CDR3 has 13 amino acids. V shed 6 bases and J shed 4 bases, with 12 bases lying between them. The CDR3 nucleotides read TGTGCCAGCAGAGCCGGACAGTTCTATGGCTACACCTTC. As protein: CASRAGQFYGYTF.

This clonotype was detected only a few times. This sequence joins TRBV18 and TRBJ2-4; TRBD1 or TRBD2 may be the D gene (5 bases each). Germline V gene sequence: CDR1 KGHSH, CDR2 LQKENI. With 4 bases removed from V and 11 bases from J, the gap between germline ends came to 21 bases. This CDR3 is built from 15 residues. This CDR3 is CASSLGQGPGNVQYF. CDR3 nucleotides: TGTGCCAGCTCACTGGGGCAGGGCCCCGGGAATGTTCAGTACTTC.

The chain is built from TRBV9 and TRBJ1-2; D is possibly TRBD1 (5 bases). Per the germline V gene, CDR1 is SGDLS and CDR2 is YYNGEE. Trimming shortened V by 3 bases and J by 5 bases, and 17 bases separated the two germline ends. CDR3 length: 15 amino acids. The CDR3 protein is CASSGRDRERYGYTF. DNA of the CDR3: TGTGCCAGCAGCGGCCGGGACCGTGAGCGGTATGGCTACACCTTC.

In this sample, this clonotype turned up a few times. The chain carries TRBV7-9 and TRBJ2-1; D gene unclear. Trimming stripped 1 base from V and 3 bases from J, with 4 bases between. The CDR3 is made up of 13 amino acids. In germline, CDR1 is SEHNR, CDR2 FQNEAQ (reference sequence). In nucleotides, the CDR3 is TGTGCCAGCAGCTTAGGTCACTACAATGAGCAGTTCTTC. Its protein is CASSLGHYNEQFF.

The table lists this clonotype with a few counts. The chain has TRBV18 and TRBJ2-1, with a possible D match to TRBD1 (8 bases). The CDR3 has 18 amino acids. Looked up from germline, CDR1 is KGHSH and CDR2 is LQKENI. With 0 bases removed from V and 4 bases from J, the gap between germline ends came to 19 bases. As DNA, the CDR3 is TGTGCCAGCTCACCACCGGGGGGGGGACAGGCCCCTTACAATGAGCAGTTCTTC. It encodes CASSPPGGGQAPYNEQFF.

This clonotype was counted a few times. The chain carries TRBV6-2 or TRBV6-3 and TRBJ1-2, with unresolved D. In germline, CDR1 is MNHEY, CDR2 SVGEGT. The ends were cut back, 8 bases at V and 3 bases at J, with 13 bases in the middle. The length of the CDR3 is 13 residues. CDR3 sequence (DNA): TGTGCCAGCCGGGCTGGGAGCTACTATGGCTACACCTTC. It is translated as CASRAGSYYGYTF.

This clonotype appeared many times. This chain uses TRBV11-2 with TRBJ2-5, with 15 bases fitting TRBD2. The junction had 12 bases not matched to a gene; V was cut back by 5 bases and J by 5 bases. CDR1 is SGHAT, CDR2 FQNNGV, per germline. This CDR3 spans 18 amino acids. This CDR3 reads CASSPKRTSGGAPETQYF. CDR3 DNA: TGTGCCAGCAGCCCCAAGAGGACTAGCGGGGGGGCCCCGGAGACCCAGTACTTC. The whole variable domain, remainder taken from reference TRBV11-2 and TRBJ2-5, is EAGVAQSPRYKIIEKRQSVAFWCNPISGHATLYWYQQILGQGPKLLIQFQNNGVVDDSQLPKDRFSAERLKGVDSTLKIQPAKLEDSAVYLCASSPKRTSGGAPETQYFGPGTRLLVL.

V gene TRBV7-8 combines with J gene TRBJ2-1, with a weak D call TRBD2 (5 bases). In germline, CDR1 is SGHVS, CDR2 FQNEAQ. Deletions cut 5 bases from V and 8 bases from J, with 10 bases between. CDR3 length equals 12 residues. The CDR3 loop reads CASSHARDEQFF. DNA of the CDR3: TGTGCCAGCAGCCATGCGAGGGATGAGCAGTTCTTC. Complete variable domain (other parts from reference TRBV7-8 and TRBJ2-1): GAGVSQSPRYKVAKRGQDVALRCDPISGHVSLFWYQQALGQGPEFLTYFQNEAQLDKSGLPSDRFFAERPEGSVSTLKIQRTQQEDSAVYLCASSHARDEQFFGPGTRLTVL.